The next 11 T cell receptor beta chains were all read from a single sample in a study of TIL therapy for anti-PD-1-resistant metastatic lung cancer. This was the immunoSEQ v3 assay. Data came from immunoSEQ multiplex PCR; TCRdb stores just in-frame clones and leaves some out. The data hold about 59,000 clones, with roughly 80% observed a single time. Time point given: pre-treatment sample, taken before nivolumab and TIL therapy. The sequenced sample was blood, obtained at baseline. Every receptor here comes from a person between 25 and 80 years old with non-small cell lung cancer.

The V call is TRBV7-9, the J call TRBJ2-7; TRBD2 agrees at 11 bases. The V gene's germline CDR1 is SEHNR and CDR2 FQNEAQ (reference sequence). J lost 4 bases, V lost 6 bases, and 14 bases had no gene match. The CDR3 has 17 amino acids. Here the CDR3 reads CASSHPLQTSGEYEQYF. The CDR3 region has the DNA TGTGCCAGCAGTCACCCCCTCCAGACTAGCGGGGAATACGAGCAGTACTTC. The entire variable domain, with the rest obtained from reference TRBV7-9 and TRBJ2-7, is as follows: DTGVSQNPRHKITKRGQNVTFRCDPISEHNRLYWYRQTLGQGPEFLTYFQNEAQLEKSRLLSDRFSAERPKGSFSTLEIQRTEQGDSAMYLCASSHPLQTSGEYEQYFGPGTRLTVT.

This chain connects TRBV11-3 to TRBJ2-1; 7 bases map to TRBD1. CDR3 size: 14 residues. The trim removed 3 bases at V and 4 bases at J, leaving 3 bases unmatched. Germline-derived CDR1 and CDR2 are SGHNT and YENEEA. CDR3 in amino acids: CASSLATGYNEQFF. The CDR3 DNA follows: TGTGCCAGCAGCTTGGCGACAGGGTACAATGAGCAGTTCTTC. Full variable domain (remainder filled in from reference TRBV11-3 and TRBJ2-1): EAGVVQSPRYKIIEKKQPVAFWCNPISGHNTLYWYLQNLGQGPELLIRYENEEAVDDSQLPKDRFSAERLKGVDSTLKIQPAELGDSAVYLCASSLATGYNEQFFGPGTRLTVL.

This clone was counted between two and nine times. The V and J genes are TRBV27 and TRBJ1-5, with 10 bases matching TRBD1. The CDR3 has 16 residues. CDR1 is MNHEY, CDR2 SMNVEV, per germline (reference sequence). V was clipped by 4 bases and J by 2 bases; unmatched bases: 5. CDR3 in amino acids: CASSSPGTGGNQPQHF. The CDR3 nucleotides read TGTGCCAGCAGTTCCCCCGGGACAGGGGGCAATCAGCCCCAGCATTTT.

The chain couples TRBV7-2 to TRBJ2-4; 7 bases line up with TRBD1. The CDR3 extends over 15 amino acids. The V segment lost 3 bases and the J segment 8 bases; nucleotides outside the gene matches: 10. The V gene's germline CDR1 is SGHTA and CDR2 FQGNSA. Here the CDR3 reads CASSFSVGQGDIQYF. In DNA, the CDR3 is TGTGCCAGCAGCTTTTCAGTAGGGCAGGGGGACATTCAGTACTTC.

CDR3 nucleotides: TGTGCCACCAGCAGAGATACGAGGGGCGAGCAGTACTTC. It encodes CATSRDTRGEQYF. The chain recombines TRBV15 with TRBJ2-7; D tentatively reads TRBD1 or TRBD2 (5 bases each). CDR1 and CDR2 (germline): LNHNV, YYDKDF (reference sequence). The CDR3 extends over 13 amino acids. Trimming took 0 bases from V and 6 from J, leaving 9 bases between them.

The chain recombines TRBV6-4 with TRBJ1-1; TRBD1 matches 7 bases. J lost 3 bases, V lost 5 bases, and 6 bases had no gene match. The CDR3 length is 14 residues. CDR1 and CDR2 from the germline V gene are MRHNA and SNTAGT. CDR3: CASSPRTGDTEAFF. CDR3 DNA sequence: TGTGCCAGCAGTCCCCGGACAGGCGACACTGAAGCTTTCTTT.

The genes are TRBV18 and TRBJ1-2; weak D call: TRBD1 (5 bases). This CDR3 comprises 12 residues. Germline lookup yields CDR1 KGHSH and CDR2 LQKENI. Trimming stripped 4 bases from V and 6 bases from J, with 9 bases between. DNA for the CDR3: TGTGCCAGCTCACGAAAGACAGATGGCTACACCTTC. Protein product: CASSRKTDGYTF.

The V gene is TRBV19, the J gene TRBJ1-1, with a tentative D call TRBD1 (5 bases). The germline gives CDR1 LNHDA, CDR2 SQIVND (reference sequence). The CDR3 spans 14 residues. V lost 8 bases, J lost 3 bases, and 16 bases lay in between. Written as DNA, the CDR3 is TGTGCCAGTGGGGCAGGGACTCTGGACACTGAAGCTTTCTTT. Translating gives CASGAGTLDTEAFF.

The genes are TRBV7-2 and TRBJ2-5; 8 nucleotides match TRBD2. Trimming took 5 bases from V and 5 from J; bases not matched to a gene: 13. There are 16 residues in the CDR3. Looked up from germline, CDR1 is SGHTA and CDR2 is FQGNSA. The DNA of the CDR3 is TGTGCCAGCAGCCAAGGGGCGGGGGGCCGTGTGGAGACCCAGTACTTC. It is translated as CASSQGAGGRVETQYF.

DNA for the CDR3: TGTGCCACCTCACCGGGACAGGGTTCGGGTGACAATGAGCAGTTCTTC. Translated, it gives CATSPGQGSGDNEQFF. The chain is built from TRBV10-3 and TRBJ2-1; TRBD1 matches 9 bases. CDR3 size: 16 residues. CDR1 is ENHRY and CDR2 is SYGVKD in the germline V gene. V lost 10 bases to trimming and J lost 5 bases; unmatched junction nucleotides: 15.

This clone was counted once. The J gene is TRBJ2-2, the V gene TRBV19; TRBD2 aligns across 11 bases. Germline CDR1 LNHDA, CDR2 SQIVND (reference sequence). This CDR3 has 18 residues. V lost 8 bases and J lost 2; bases outside the gene matches: 13. The CDR3 sequence is CASSERPGTSGNTGELFF. CDR3 coding DNA: TGTGCCAGTTCTGAGCGCCCCGGGACTAGCGGTAACACCGGGGAGCTGTTTTTT.